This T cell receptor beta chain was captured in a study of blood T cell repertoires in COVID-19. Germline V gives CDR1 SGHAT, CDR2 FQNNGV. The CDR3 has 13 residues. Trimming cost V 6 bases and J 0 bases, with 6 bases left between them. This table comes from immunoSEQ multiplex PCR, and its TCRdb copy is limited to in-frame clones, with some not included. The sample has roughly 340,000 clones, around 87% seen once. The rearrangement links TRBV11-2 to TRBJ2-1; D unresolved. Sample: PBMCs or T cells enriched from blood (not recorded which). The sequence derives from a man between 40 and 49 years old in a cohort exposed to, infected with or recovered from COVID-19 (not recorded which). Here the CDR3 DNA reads TGTGCCAGCAGACAGAGCTCCTACAATGAGCAGTTCTTC. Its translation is CASRQSSYNEQFF.